Reported below is one T cell receptor beta chain. Its target is not known. The data stem from a study of T cell responses to AZD1222 COVID-19 vaccine. Overall study results and limits: The donor group comprised mostly white British people and more females; the analysis possibly underestimated clonal diversity. Repertoire sampling occurred only after the peak T cell response. Recipients of AZD1222 seropositive at baseline numbered only 5 or 6. Breadth and depth of Spike-specific TCRs rose after two AZD1222 doses.

This CDR3 has 14 residues. Germline V gives CDR1 SGHAT, CDR2 FQNNGV. With V trimmed by 5 bases and J by 4 bases, 4 bases remained unmatched. Sequencing was performed with immunoSEQ multiplex PCR; in TCRdb, only in-frame clones are kept and a portion is missing. Of under 150,000 clones in the sample, around nine tenths were seen once. The sample consisted of peripheral blood, taken on day 0 of MenACWY control vaccination. V gene TRBV11-2 combines with J gene TRBJ1-1, with TRBD1 identical over 10 bases. This receptor was identified in an adult in good health. The CDR3 coding sequence is TGTGCCAGCAGCCGACAGGGGGCGGTCACTGAAGCTTTCTTT. As protein: CASSRQGAVTEAFF.